The 23 T cell receptor beta chains given below trace back to one sample, sequenced in a study of beta chain features in type 1 diabetes. The entirety of the isolated RNA underwent reverse transcription, so expressed TCRB transcripts were sequenced. Generated by immunoSEQ multiplex PCR, the TCRdb table keeps only in-frame clones and is missing some. Of about 360,000 clones detected, roughly 12% appear once; the ten largest clones hold roughly 0.015%. The specimen was naive CD4+ T cells from blood. All receptors derive from a man younger than 30 in good health.

Concerning this clone itself: A junction end diverges from the germline sequence, so it may reflect a read error. The chain employs TRBV5-4 and TRBJ2-5, with TRBD1 as a possible D gene (5 bases). This CDR3 spans 14 amino acids. Germline V lookup: CDR1 SGHNT, CDR2 YYREEE (reference sequence). CDR3 region: CASSQSRQQETQYF. For the CDR3, the DNA is TGCGCCAGCAGCCAGTCGAGACAGCAAGAGACCCAGTACTTC.

The chain is built from TRBV5-1 and TRBJ2-1; TRBD2 aligns across 7 bases. The CDR3 sequence is 16 residues long. J was trimmed by 7 bases and V by 0 bases; bases with no gene match: 10. The V gene's germline CDR1 is SGHRS and CDR2 YFSETQ. As DNA, the CDR3 is TGCGCCAGCAGCTTGGGGGTAGCGGGCGGTCGTAATGAGCAGTTCTTC. It yields the protein CASSLGVAGGRNEQFF.

The chain couples TRBV9 to TRBJ1-2, with 9 bases that match TRBD1. The trim removed 4 bases at V and 3 bases at J, leaving 4 bases unmatched. From germline, CDR1 is SGDLS and CDR2 YYNGEE. There are 14 residues in the CDR3. This CDR3 reads CASSPRTGDYGYTF. The CDR3 nucleotides read TGTGCCAGCAGCCCTCGGACAGGGGACTATGGCTACACCTTC.

This clone showed up just a few times. This chain links TRBV9 with TRBJ1-1, with TRBD1 as a possible D gene (5 bases). The CDR3 is 16 amino acids. Germline-derived CDR1 and CDR2 are SGDLS and YYNGEE. Between the trimmed V and J ends, which lost 0 bases and 0 bases, there was a span of 12 bases. This chain's CDR3 is CASSVAGSPMNTEAFF. DNA of the CDR3: TGTGCCAGCAGCGTAGCAGGGTCCCCTATGAACACTGAAGCTTTCTTT.

This clone was seen only a few times. The chain has TRBV9 and TRBJ2-7; D possibly corresponds to TRBD1 (6 bases). The CDR3 loop spans 14 amino acids. CDR1 and CDR2 (germline): SGDLS, YYNGEE. V lost 5 bases, J lost 6 bases, and 18 bases lay in between. The CDR3 nucleotides read TGTGCCAGCAGTAAACAGGGCCTCTGGGGCGAGCAGTACTTC. Its translation: CASSKQGLWGEQYF. Using reference TRBV9 and TRBJ2-7 for the parts outside the CDR3, the full variable domain is DSGVTQTPKHLITATGQRVTLRCSPRSGDLSVYWYQQSLDQGLQFLIQYYNGEERAKGNILERFSAQQFPDLHSELNLSSLELGDSALYFCASSKQGLWGEQYFGPGTRLTVT.

The V and J genes are TRBV6-5 and TRBJ1-1, with D hard to call. The germline V gene has CDR1 MNHEY and CDR2 SVGAGI. V was clipped by 2 bases and J by 6 bases, with 10 bases between them. This CDR3 has 13 amino acids. As DNA, the CDR3 is TGTGCCAGCAGTTACGCGAGGGAGGCTGAAGCTTTCTTT. It yields the protein CASSYAREAEAFF.

This chain connects TRBV5-4 to TRBJ2-5; 9 positions agree with TRBD2. Germline lookup yields CDR1 SGHNT and CDR2 YYREEE (reference sequence). This CDR3 is built from 15 residues. Trimming took 4 bases from V and 4 from J; bases not matched to a gene: 8. CDR3 amino acids: CASSQASGIGETQYF. The CDR3 DNA reads as TGTGCCAGCAGCCAAGCTAGCGGGATTGGAGAGACCCAGTACTTC.

This chain uses TRBV27 with TRBJ2-7, with 8 bases that match TRBD2. The J segment lost 6 bases and the V segment lost 2 bases, leaving 3 bases of the junction unmatched. The CDR3 length is 13 residues. Germline V gives CDR1 MNHEY, CDR2 SMNVEV (reference sequence). The CDR3: CASSLRTSSEQYF. The CDR3 DNA is TGTGCCAGCAGTTTAAGGACTAGCAGCGAGCAGTACTTC.

J is TRBJ2-3 and V is TRBV7-2, with D maybe TRBD2 (6 bases). The germline CDR1 and CDR2 sequences are SGHTA and FQGNSA. V dropped 1 base and J dropped 2 bases, with 7 bases sitting between them. This CDR3 contains 14 residues. Here the CDR3 DNA reads TGTGCCAGCAGCTTAGGACTAGTCACAGATACGCAGTATTTT. It is translated as CASSLGLVTDTQYF.

The table lists this clone with a few counts. This chain joins TRBV11-2 and TRBJ2-7, with D possibly being TRBD1 (5 bases). The CDR3 runs to 13 residues. Deletions cut 4 bases from V and 5 bases from J, with 12 bases between. Germline-derived CDR1 and CDR2 are SGHAT and FQNNGV. CDR3 residues: CASSSLRVHEQYF. CDR3 in DNA: TGTGCCAGCAGCTCCCTCAGGGTCCACGAGCAGTACTTC.

CDR3 protein: CATSSTLTGFYGYTF. As DNA, the CDR3 is TGTGCCACCAGCAGCACCCTGACAGGGTTCTATGGCTACACCTTC. This sequence joins TRBV15 and TRBJ1-2; 7 nucleotides align to TRBD1. CDR1 and CDR2 from the germline V gene are LNHNV and YYDKDF (reference sequence). The CDR3 contains 15 residues. V lost 3 bases to trimming and J lost 4 bases; unmatched junction nucleotides: 8.

This clone was observed a few times. The rearrangement uses TRBV11-2 and TRBJ2-7, with D hard to call. This CDR3 has 14 residues. Germline V CDR1 and CDR2: SGHAT, FQNNGV. Between the trimmed V and J ends, which lost 3 bases and 6 bases, there was a span of 15 bases. In nucleotides, the CDR3 is TGTGCCAGCAGCTTGAATCTGCAGGCTCTCGAGCAGTACTTC. It is translated as CASSLNLQALEQYF.

This clone has only a few counts. The gene calls are TRBV11-2 and TRBJ2-5; D not certain. Germline V gene data show CDR1 as SGHAT and CDR2 as FQNNGV. There are 14 residues in the CDR3. Trimming pared 8 bases from V and 3 bases from J, leaving 16 bases between. This chain's CDR3 is CASALQYREETQYF. The CDR3 DNA follows: TGTGCCAGCGCCTTACAGTACCGCGAAGAGACCCAGTACTTC.

This chain links TRBV7-8 with TRBJ1-2; D not resolved. The CDR3 consists of 14 residues. CDR1 is SGHVS, CDR2 FQNEAQ, per germline. The V end was cut by 2 bases, the J end by 5 bases, with 12 bases between. The DNA for the CDR3 is TGTGCCAGCAGCTTACAAGAGGGAGGGTATGGCTACACCTTC. Translating gives CASSLQEGGYGYTF.

A few counts support this clone. V usage is TRBV7-2 and J usage is TRBJ2-3, with TRBD2 matching over 10 bases. The germline V gene has CDR1 SGHTA and CDR2 FQGNSA. The CDR3 covers 16 residues. V was clipped by 5 bases and J by 1 base; unmatched bases: 6. CDR3 DNA: TGTGCCAGCAGCGCTCCGGGACTAGCGCGCACAGATACGCAGTATTTT. This gives the protein CASSAPGLARTDTQYF.

The chain carries TRBV21-1 and TRBJ2-7; the table's D call TRBD1 went unverified against the DNA. TRBV21-1 is a pseudogene. The CDR3 length is 13 residues. CDR3: CASSGRQTYEQYF. CDR3 sequence (DNA): TGTGCCAGCAGCGGCCGACAAACCTACGAGCAGTACTTC.

V usage is TRBV15 and J usage is TRBJ2-2; no firm D call. Germline lookup yields CDR1 LNHNV and CDR2 YYDKDF (reference sequence). CDR3 size: 15 residues. The V and J ends lost 1 base and 0 bases respectively, with 6 bases between them. Here the CDR3 reads CATSRGRTNTGELFF. DNA of the CDR3: TGTGCCACCAGCAGAGGCAGAACGAACACCGGGGAGCTGTTTTTT.

The chain employs TRBV2 and TRBJ2-3; TRBD2 matches at 7 bases. V was clipped by 6 bases and J by 2 bases; unmatched bases: 5. The length of the CDR3 is 14 residues. Per germline, CDR1 SNHLY and CDR2 FYNNEI. In DNA, the CDR3 is TGTGCCAGCAGCCCAGAGCGGGACACAGATACGCAGTATTTT. Amino acid sequence: CASSPERDTDTQYF.

The rearrangement uses TRBV18 and TRBJ1-4, with D perhaps matching TRBD1 (6 bases). Trimming stripped 5 bases from V and 4 bases from J, with 14 bases between. Germline lookup yields CDR1 KGHSH and CDR2 LQKENI. CDR3 length: 15 amino acids. CDR3: CASSDNRAGNEKLFF. CDR3 sequence (DNA): TGTGCCAGCTCAGACAACAGGGCCGGTAATGAAAAACTGTTTTTT.

This clone was seen only a few times. The CDR3 sequence: CASSLDRGTYNEQFF. CDR3 DNA sequence: TGTGCCAGCAGTTTAGACAGGGGAACGTACAATGAGCAGTTCTTC. The chain joins TRBV6-5 to TRBJ2-1; 8 bases match TRBD1. CDR1 and CDR2 from the germline V gene are MNHEY and SVGAGI. This CDR3 has 15 amino acids. Trimming at V came to 4 bases and at J to 4 bases, leaving 6 bases not matched to a gene.

This clone was seen more than once but under ten times. V is TRBV25-1 and J is TRBJ2-3, with 12 bases identical to TRBD2. Trimming removed 6 bases from V and 4 bases from J; junction bases left unmatched: 8. Germline values: CDR1 MGHDK, CDR2 SYGVNS. The CDR3 covers 16 residues. CDR3 in DNA: TGTGCCAGCAGAATGACTAGCGGGGGTCCCGCAGATACGCAGTATTTT. It encodes CASRMTSGGPADTQYF.

This sequence joins TRBV5-4 and TRBJ2-5, with D possibly matching TRBD1 (6 bases). Germline CDR1 SGHNT, CDR2 YYREEE (reference sequence). Trimming removed 1 base from V and 2 bases from J, with 12 bases in between. The CDR3 runs 15 residues. CDR3 region: CASSLIGQSQETQYF. DNA for the CDR3: TGTGCCAGCAGCTTGATTGGACAGTCTCAAGAGACCCAGTACTTC.

This clone has just a few counts. The rearrangement joins TRBV7-2 to TRBJ1-1, with D possibly matching TRBD1 (5 bases). CDR3 length: 16 amino acids. The ends were cut back, 6 bases at V and 4 bases at J, with 21 bases in the middle. CDR1 is SGHTA and CDR2 is FQGNSA in the germline V gene. The CDR3 region is CASSQMSGPLSTEAFF. The CDR3 DNA follows: TGTGCCAGCAGTCAGATGTCAGGGCCCCTGAGCACTGAAGCTTTCTTT.